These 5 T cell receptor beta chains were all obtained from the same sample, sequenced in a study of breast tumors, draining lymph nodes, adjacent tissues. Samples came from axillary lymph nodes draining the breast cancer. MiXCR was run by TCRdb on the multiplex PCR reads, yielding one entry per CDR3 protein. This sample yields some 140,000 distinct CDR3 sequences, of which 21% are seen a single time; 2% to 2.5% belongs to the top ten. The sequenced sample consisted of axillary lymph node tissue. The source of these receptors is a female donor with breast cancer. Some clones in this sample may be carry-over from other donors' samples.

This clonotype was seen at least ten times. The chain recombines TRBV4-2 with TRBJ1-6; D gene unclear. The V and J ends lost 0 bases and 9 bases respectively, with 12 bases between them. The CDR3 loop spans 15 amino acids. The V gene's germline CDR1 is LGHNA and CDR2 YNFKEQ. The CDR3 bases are TGTGCCAGCAGCCAAGATCTGGGAACCAGTTCACCCCTCCACTTT. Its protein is CASSQDLGTSSPLHF.

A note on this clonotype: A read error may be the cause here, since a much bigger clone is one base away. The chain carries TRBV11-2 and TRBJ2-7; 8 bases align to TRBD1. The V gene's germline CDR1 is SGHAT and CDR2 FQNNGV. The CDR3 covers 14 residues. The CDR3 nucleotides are TGTGCCAGCAGCCCGGACAGGGTATCCCACGAGCAGTGCTTC. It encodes CASSPDRVSHEQCF. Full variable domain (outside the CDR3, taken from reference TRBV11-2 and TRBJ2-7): EAGVAQSPRYKIIEKRQSVAFWCNPISGHATLYWYQQILGQGPKLLIQFQNNGVVDDSQLPKDRFSAERLKGVDSTLKIQPAKLEDSAVYLCASSPDRVSHEQCFGPGTRLTVT.

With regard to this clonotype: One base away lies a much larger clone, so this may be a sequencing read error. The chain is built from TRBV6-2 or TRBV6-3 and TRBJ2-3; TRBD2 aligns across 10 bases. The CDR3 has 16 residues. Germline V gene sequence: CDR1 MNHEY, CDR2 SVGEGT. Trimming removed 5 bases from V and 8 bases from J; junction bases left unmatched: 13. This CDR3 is CASSDPSGRYGVTQYF. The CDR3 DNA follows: TGTGCCAGCAGTGACCCTAGCGGGAGATATGGAGTTACGCAGTATTTT.

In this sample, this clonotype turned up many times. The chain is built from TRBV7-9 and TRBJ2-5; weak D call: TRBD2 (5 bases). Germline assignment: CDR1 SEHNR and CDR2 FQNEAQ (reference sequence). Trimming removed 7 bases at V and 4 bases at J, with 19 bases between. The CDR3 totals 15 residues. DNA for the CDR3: TGTGCCAGCACTTACGCCTTGAGGAGCGGAGAGACCCAGTACTTC. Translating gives CASTYALRSGETQYF.

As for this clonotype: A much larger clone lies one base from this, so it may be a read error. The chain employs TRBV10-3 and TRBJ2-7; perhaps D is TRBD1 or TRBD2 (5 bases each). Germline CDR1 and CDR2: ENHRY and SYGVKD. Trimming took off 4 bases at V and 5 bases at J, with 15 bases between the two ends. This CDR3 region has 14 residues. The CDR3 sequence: CAISGGTRTHEQYF. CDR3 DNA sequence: TGTGCCATCAGTGGAGGGACCCGGACCCACGAGCAGTACTTC.